The text below deals with one T cell receptor beta chain. Its antigen is unknown. These data belong to a study of T cell responses to AZD1222 COVID-19 vaccine. Assay: immunoSEQ multiplex PCR; the TCRdb copy retains only in-frame clones and omits some. The sample includes some 130,000 clones, about nine tenths of them seen just once. Points from the study as a whole: Seropositivity was recorded at baseline in only 6 or 7 AZD1222 recipients. There were repertoire samples only from the period after the peak T cell response. Reports indicate that nearly half of spike-specific TCRs are directed at unmutated variant regions. A mostly white British donor set with more females was recruited, and clonal diversity was possibly underestimated.

The CDR3 runs to 13 residues. The V end was cut by 2 bases, the J end by 1 base, with 5 bases between. CDR1 is MNHEY, CDR2 SMNVEV, per germline (reference sequence). The TCR sequence derives from an adult in good health. The sequencing used peripheral blood, collected on day 0 of AZD1222 vaccination. The chain links TRBV27 to TRBJ1-1; D unresolved. The CDR3 bases are TGTGCCAGCAGTTTAGGCGCGAACACTGAAGCTTTCTTT. The encoded protein is CASSLGANTEAFF.